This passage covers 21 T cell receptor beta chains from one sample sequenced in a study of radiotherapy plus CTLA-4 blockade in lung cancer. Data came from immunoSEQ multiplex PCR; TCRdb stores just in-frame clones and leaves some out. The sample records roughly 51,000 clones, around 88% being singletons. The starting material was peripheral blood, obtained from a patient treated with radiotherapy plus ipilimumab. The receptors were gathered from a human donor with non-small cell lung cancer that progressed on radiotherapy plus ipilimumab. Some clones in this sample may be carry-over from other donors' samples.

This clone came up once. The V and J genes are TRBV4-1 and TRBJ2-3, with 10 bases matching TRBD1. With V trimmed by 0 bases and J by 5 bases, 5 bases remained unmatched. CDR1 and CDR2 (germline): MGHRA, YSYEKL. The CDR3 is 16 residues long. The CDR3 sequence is CASSQEGQGVGDTQYF. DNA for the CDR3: TGCGCCAGCAGCCAAGAAGGACAGGGGGTAGGAGATACGCAGTATTTT.

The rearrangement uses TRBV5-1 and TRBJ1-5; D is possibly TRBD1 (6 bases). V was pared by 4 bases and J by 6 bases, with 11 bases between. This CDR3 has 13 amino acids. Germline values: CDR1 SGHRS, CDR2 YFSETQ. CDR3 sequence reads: CASSPGGGQPQHF. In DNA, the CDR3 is TGCGCCAGCAGCCCTGGGGGCGGTCAGCCCCAGCATTTT.

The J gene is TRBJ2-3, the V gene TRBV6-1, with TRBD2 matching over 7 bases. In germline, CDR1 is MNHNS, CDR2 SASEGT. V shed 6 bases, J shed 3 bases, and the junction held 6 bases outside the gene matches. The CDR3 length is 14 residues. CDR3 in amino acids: CASSAGLGTDTQYF. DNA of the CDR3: TGTGCCAGCAGCGCAGGACTAGGAACAGATACGCAGTATTTT.

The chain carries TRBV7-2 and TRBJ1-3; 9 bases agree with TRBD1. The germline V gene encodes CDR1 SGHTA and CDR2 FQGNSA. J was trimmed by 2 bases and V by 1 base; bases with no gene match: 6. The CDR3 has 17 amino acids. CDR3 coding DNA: TGTGCCAGCAGCTTAGGGGGACAGGGTATAACTGGAAACACCATATATTTT. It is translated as CASSLGGQGITGNTIYF.

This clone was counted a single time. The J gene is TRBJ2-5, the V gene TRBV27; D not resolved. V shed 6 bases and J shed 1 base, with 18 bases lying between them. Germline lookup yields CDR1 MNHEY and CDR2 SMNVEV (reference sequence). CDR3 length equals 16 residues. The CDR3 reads CASSPHPGTVQETQYF. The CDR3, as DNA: TGTGCCAGCAGCCCTCACCCCGGCACAGTCCAAGAGACCCAGTACTTC.

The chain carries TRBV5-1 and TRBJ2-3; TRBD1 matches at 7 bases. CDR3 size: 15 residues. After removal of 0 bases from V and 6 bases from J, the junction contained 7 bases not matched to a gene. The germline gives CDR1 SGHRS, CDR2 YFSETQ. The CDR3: CASSLEGQSDDTQYF. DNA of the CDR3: TGCGCCAGCAGCTTGGAGGGACAGTCGGACGATACGCAGTATTTT.

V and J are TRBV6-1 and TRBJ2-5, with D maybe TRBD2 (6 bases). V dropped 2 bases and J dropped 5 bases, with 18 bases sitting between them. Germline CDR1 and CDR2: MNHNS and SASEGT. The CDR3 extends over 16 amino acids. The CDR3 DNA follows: TGTGCCAGCAGTGAAACGGGACGGGGGAATAGGGAGACCCAGTACTTC. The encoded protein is CASSETGRGNRETQYF.

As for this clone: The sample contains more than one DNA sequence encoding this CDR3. CDR3 residues: CASSLVQGETQYF. DNA for the CDR3: TGTGCCAGCAGCTTAGTCCAGGGAGAGACCCAGTACTTC. The J gene is TRBJ2-5, the V gene TRBV7-7; weak D call: TRBD1 (5 bases). V was cut by 1 base and J by 4 bases, with 7 bases left in between. Germline V gene data show CDR1 as SSHAT and CDR2 as FNYEAQ (reference sequence). CDR3 size: 13 residues. The entire variable domain, with the rest obtained from reference TRBV7-7 and TRBJ2-5, is as follows: GAGVSQSPRYKVTKRGQDVTLRCDPISSHATLYWYQQALGQGPEFLTYFNYEAQPDKSGLPSDRFSAERPEGSISTLTIQRTEQRDSAMYRCASSLVQGETQYFGPGTRLLVL.

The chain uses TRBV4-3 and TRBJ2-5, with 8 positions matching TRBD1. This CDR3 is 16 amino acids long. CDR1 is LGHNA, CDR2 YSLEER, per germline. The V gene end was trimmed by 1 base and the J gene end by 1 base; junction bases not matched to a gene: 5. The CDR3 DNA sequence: TGCGCCAGCAGCCAAGGGACAGGGTTTACCCAAGAGACCCAGTACTTC. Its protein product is CASSQGTGFTQETQYF.

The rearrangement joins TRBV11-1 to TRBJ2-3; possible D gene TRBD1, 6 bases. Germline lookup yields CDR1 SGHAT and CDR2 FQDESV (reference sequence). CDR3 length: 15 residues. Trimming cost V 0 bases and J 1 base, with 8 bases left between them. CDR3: CASSLAGGRTDTQYF. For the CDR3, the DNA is TGTGCCAGCAGCTTAGCAGGGGGTCGCACAGATACGCAGTATTTT.

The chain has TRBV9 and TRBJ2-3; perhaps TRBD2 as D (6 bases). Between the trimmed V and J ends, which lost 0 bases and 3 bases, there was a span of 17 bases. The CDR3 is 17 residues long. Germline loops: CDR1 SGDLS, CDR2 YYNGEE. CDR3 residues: CASSVAGGVMITDTQYF. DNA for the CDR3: TGTGCCAGCAGCGTAGCCGGAGGGGTGATGATAACAGATACGCAGTATTTT.

The CDR3 DNA sequence: TGCGCCAGCAGCGGCGGGACTAGCGGGAATTTCAATGAGCAGTTCTTC. Protein sequence: CASSGGTSGNFNEQFF. The chain couples TRBV5-1 to TRBJ2-1; 13 bases are shared with TRBD2. Looked up from germline, CDR1 is SGHRS and CDR2 is YFSETQ. The CDR3 consists of 16 residues. V lost 4 bases to trimming and J lost 6 bases; unmatched junction nucleotides: 7.

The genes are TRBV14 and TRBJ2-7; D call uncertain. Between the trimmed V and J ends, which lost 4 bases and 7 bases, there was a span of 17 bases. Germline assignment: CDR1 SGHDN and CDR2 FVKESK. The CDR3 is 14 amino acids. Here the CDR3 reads CASSPAGMFREQYF. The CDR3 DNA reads TGTGCCAGCAGCCCCGCAGGAATGTTTAGGGAGCAGTACTTC.

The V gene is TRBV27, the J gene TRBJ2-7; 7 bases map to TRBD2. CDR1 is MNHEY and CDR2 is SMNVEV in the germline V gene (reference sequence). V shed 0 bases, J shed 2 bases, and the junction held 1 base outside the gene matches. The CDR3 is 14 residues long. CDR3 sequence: CASSLSSGAYEQYF. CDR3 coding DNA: TGTGCCAGCAGTTTATCAAGCGGGGCCTACGAGCAGTACTTC.

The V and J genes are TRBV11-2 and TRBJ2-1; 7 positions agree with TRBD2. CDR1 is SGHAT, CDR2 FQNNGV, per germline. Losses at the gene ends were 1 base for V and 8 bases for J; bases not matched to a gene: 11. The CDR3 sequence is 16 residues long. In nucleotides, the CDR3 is TGTGCCAGCAGCTTAGGCGGGACTACGAAGGGCGATGAGCAGTTCTTC. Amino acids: CASSLGGTTKGDEQFF.

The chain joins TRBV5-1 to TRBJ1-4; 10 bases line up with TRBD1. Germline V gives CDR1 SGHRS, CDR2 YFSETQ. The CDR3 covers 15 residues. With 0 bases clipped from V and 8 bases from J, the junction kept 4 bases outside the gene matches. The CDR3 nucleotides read TGCGCCAGCAGCTTGGCCGGGACAGGGGAAGAAAAACTGTTTTTT. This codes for CASSLAGTGEEKLFF.

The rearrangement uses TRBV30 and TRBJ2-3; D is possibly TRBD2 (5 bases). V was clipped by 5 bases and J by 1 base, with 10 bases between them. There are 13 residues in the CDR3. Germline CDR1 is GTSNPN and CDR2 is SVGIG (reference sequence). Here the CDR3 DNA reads TGTGCCTGGGGCGTCGGGGGCACAGATACGCAGTATTTT. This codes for CAWGVGGTDTQYF.

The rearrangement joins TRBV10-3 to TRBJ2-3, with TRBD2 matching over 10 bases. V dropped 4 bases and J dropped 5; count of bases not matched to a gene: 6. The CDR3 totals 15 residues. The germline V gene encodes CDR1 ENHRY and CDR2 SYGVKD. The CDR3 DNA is TGTGCCATCAGTGTCCCAGCGGGGGGGATAGATACGCAGTATTTT. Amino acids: CAISVPAGGIDTQYF.

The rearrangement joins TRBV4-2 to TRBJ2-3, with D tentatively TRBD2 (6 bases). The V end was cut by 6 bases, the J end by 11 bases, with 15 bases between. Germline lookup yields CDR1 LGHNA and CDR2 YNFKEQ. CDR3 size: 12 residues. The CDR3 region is CASRMGAGRQYF. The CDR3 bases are TGTGCCAGCAGGATGGGTGCGGGGAGGCAGTATTTT.

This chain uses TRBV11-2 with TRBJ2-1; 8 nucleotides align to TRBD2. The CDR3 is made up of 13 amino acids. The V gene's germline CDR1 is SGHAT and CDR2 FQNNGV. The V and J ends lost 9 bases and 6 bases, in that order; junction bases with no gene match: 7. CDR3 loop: CASVGTSFNEQFF. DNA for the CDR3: TGTGCCAGTGTCGGGACTAGTTTCAATGAGCAGTTCTTC. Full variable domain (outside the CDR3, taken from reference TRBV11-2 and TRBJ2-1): EAGVAQSPRYKIIEKRQSVAFWCNPISGHATLYWYQQILGQGPKLLIQFQNNGVVDDSQLPKDRFSAERLKGVDSTLKIQPAKLEDSAVYLCASVGTSFNEQFFGPGTRLTVL.

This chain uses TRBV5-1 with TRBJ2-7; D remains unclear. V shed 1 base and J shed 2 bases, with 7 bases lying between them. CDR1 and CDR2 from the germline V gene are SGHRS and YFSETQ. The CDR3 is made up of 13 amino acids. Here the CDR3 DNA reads TGCGCCAGCAGCTTGATCGCAGCCTACGAGCAGTACTTC. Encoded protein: CASSLIAAYEQYF.